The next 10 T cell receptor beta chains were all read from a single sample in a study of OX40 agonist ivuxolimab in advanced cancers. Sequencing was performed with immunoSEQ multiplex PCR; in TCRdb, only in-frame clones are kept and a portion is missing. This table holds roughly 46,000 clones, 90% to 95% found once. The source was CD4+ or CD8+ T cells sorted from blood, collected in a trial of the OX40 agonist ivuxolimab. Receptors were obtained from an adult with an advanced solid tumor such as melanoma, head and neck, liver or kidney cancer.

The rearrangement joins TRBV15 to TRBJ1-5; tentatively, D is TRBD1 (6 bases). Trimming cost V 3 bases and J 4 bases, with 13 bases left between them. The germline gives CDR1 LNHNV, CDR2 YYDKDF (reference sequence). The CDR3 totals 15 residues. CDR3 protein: CATSRVRTDNQPQHF. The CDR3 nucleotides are TGTGCCACCAGCAGGGTGAGGACAGATAATCAGCCCCAGCATTTT. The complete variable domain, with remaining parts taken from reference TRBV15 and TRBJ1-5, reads DAMVIQNPRYQVTQFGKPVTLSCSQTLNHNVMYWYQQKSSQAPKLLFHYYDKDFNNEADTPDNFQSRRPNTSFCFLDIRSPGLGDTAMYLCATSRVRTDNQPQHFGDGTRLSIL.

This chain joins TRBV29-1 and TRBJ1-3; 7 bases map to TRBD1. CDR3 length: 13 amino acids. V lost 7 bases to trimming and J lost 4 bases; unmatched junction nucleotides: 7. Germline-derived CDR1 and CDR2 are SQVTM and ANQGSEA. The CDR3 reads CSAMTGRGNTIYF. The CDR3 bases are TGCAGCGCCATGACAGGGAGGGGAAACACCATATATTTT.

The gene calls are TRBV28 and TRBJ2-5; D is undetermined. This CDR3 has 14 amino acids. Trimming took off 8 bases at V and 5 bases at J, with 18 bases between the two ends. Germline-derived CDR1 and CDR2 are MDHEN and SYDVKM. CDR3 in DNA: TGTGCCAGCGGGCCACTGACACGGCGGGAGACCCAGTACTTC. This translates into CASGPLTRRETQYF.

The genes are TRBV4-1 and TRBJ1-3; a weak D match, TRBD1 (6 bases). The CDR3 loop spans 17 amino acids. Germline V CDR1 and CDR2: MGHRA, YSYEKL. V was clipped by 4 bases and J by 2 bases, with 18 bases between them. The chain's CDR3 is CASSLGPGGSTGNTIYF. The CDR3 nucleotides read TGCGCCAGCAGCCTTGGGCCCGGGGGCTCAACTGGAAACACCATATATTTT.

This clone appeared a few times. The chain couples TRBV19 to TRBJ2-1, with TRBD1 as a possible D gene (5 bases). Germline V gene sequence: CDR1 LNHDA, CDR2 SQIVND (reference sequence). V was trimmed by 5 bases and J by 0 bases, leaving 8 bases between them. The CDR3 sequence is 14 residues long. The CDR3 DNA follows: TGTGCCAGTAGTTGGGGCAGCTCCTACAATGAGCAGTTCTTC. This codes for CASSWGSSYNEQFF.

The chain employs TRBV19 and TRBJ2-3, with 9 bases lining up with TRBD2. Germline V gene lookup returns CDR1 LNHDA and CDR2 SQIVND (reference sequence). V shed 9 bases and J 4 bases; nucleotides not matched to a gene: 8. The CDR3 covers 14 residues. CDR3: CASGVAGVADTQYF. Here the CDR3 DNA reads TGTGCCAGCGGAGTAGCGGGAGTTGCAGATACGCAGTATTTT.

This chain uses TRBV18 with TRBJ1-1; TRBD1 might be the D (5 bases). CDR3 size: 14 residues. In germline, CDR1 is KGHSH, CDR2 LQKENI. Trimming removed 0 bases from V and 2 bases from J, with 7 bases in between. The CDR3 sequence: CASSPPRTNTEAFF. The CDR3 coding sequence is TGTGCCAGCTCACCACCCAGGACAAACACTGAAGCTTTCTTT.

Here the CDR3 reads CASSFGGGELFF. CDR3 in DNA: TGTGCCAGCAGTTTCGGGGGCGGGGAGCTGTTTTTT. The gene calls are TRBV27 and TRBJ2-2; weak D call: TRBD2 (6 bases). V was pared by 3 bases and J by 7 bases, with 6 bases between. CDR1 is MNHEY and CDR2 is SMNVEV in the germline V gene (reference sequence). This CDR3 is built from 12 residues.

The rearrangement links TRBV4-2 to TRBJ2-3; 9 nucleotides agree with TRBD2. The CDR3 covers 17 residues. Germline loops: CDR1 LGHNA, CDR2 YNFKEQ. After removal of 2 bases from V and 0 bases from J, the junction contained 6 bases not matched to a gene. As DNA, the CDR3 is TGTGCCAGCAGCCAATTAGCTAGCGGGGTCAGCACAGATACGCAGTATTTT. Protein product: CASSQLASGVSTDTQYF.

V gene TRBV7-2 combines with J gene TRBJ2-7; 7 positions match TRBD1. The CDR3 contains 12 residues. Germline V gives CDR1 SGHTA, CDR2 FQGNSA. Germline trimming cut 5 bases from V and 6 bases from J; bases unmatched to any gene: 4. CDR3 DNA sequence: TGTGCCAGCAGCCACCCAGGGGGCGAGCAGTACTTC. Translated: CASSHPGGEQYF.